The rows below give T cell receptor beta chains drawn from one sample of a study of shared clonotypes between healthy human individuals. The method was immunoSEQ multiplex PCR; TCRdb's version includes in-frame clones alone and lacks a portion of them. The repertoire includes approximately 1.1 million clones, around three quarters of them detected once, and under 0.6% sits in the top ten. The sample comprised memory CD4+ T cells from PBMCs. The source of these receptors is a man younger than 30 in good health. Some clones in this sample may be carry-over from other donors' samples. Each CDR3 is given with its conserved first and last residue. Each record gives: CDR3 protein, CDR3 DNA, J gene, D gene, clone size, V gene. The D gene is left open where the match is weak. Rows may omit the clone size; those that give it use once, few, many or a size class.

CASSSRTAGFYQPQHF	TGTGCCAGCAGCTCCCGGACTGCAGGCTTTTATCAGCCCCAGCATTTT	TRBJ1-5	-	once	TRBV7-2
CSVEEESLMTASYF	TGCAGCGTTGAAGAGGAGAGTTTAATGACAGCGAGTTACTTC	TRBJ2-5	-	-	TRBV29-1
CASHRGTEAFF	TGTGCCAGTCACAGGGGCACTGAAGCTTTCTTT	TRBJ1-1	TRBD1	few	TRBV28
CASSADGPTYNEQFF	TGTGCCAGCAGTGCTGACGGACCGACCTACAATGAGCAGTTCTTC	TRBJ2-1	-	-	TRBV2
CASRPALTSGYNEQFF	TGTGCCAGCAGACCGGCACTTACTAGCGGGTACAATGAGCAGTTCTTC	TRBJ2-1	TRBD2	-	TRBV5-6
CSVEEGRLVSDTQYF	TGCAGCGTTGAAGAGGGGAGACTAGTATCGGATACGCAGTATTTT	TRBJ2-3	-	-	TRBV29-1
CASSQLFQGGTSVYTQYF	TGCGCCAGCAGCCAACTCTTCCAGGGCGGGACTAGCGTTTATACGCAGTATTTT	TRBJ2-3	TRBD2	-	TRBV4-3
CASSEFQETQYF	TGTGCCAGCAGTGAGTTCCAAGAGACCCAGTACTTC	TRBJ2-5	-	-	TRBV6-6
CASSAGQTNYGYTF	TGCGCCAGCAGCGCAGGACAGACTAACTATGGCTACACCTTC	TRBJ1-2	-	-	TRBV5-1
CASSKGTSGREIAKNIQYF	TGTGCCAGCAGCAAGGGGACTAGCGGGAGGGAGATAGCCAAAAACATTCAGTACTTC	TRBJ2-4	TRBD2	-	TRBV13
CASSLGGFKAKNIQYF	TGTGCCAGCAGCTTAGGAGGGTTTAAGGCCAAAAACATTCAGTACTTC	TRBJ2-4	-	-	TRBV7-8
CASSLSSFTGELFF	TGTGCCAGCAGTTTATCCTCCTTCACCGGGGAGCTGTTTTTT	TRBJ2-2	-	few	TRBV27
CATRGGTTSYNEQFF	TGTGCCACCAGAGGAGGGACTACCTCCTACAATGAGCAGTTCTTC	TRBJ2-1	TRBD2	-	TRBV15
CASSYVAGQSSYEQYF	TGTGCCAGCAGCTACGTCGCAGGGCAATCCTCCTACGAGCAGTACTTC	TRBJ2-7	-	-	TRBV4-2
CASGTSGGIYEQYF	TGTGCCAGCGGTACTAGCGGGGGAATCTACGAGCAGTACTTC	TRBJ2-7	TRBD2	-	TRBV28
CASSSPGAGNEQFF	TGTGCCAGCAGCTCTCCGGGAGCGGGCAATGAGCAGTTCTTC	TRBJ2-1	-	many	TRBV7-3
CASSLSTGGEGYTF	TGTGCCAGCAGTCTATCTACAGGGGGCGAAGGCTACACCTTC	TRBJ1-2	TRBD1	few	TRBV2
CASSQTRGQETQYF	TGTGCCAGCAGCCAGACCCGGGGGCAAGAGACCCAGTACTTC	TRBJ2-5	-	-	TRBV7-9
CAWRYRGNTGELFF	TGTGCCTGGAGATACAGGGGTAACACCGGGGAGCTGTTTTTT	TRBJ2-2	TRBD1	-	TRBV30
CASRMVAGNTEAFF	TGTGCCAGCAGGATGGTAGCAGGGAACACTGAAGCTTTCTTT	TRBJ1-1	-	-	TRBV6-4
CAGNSGRANSEQFF	TGTGCCGGAAATAGCGGGAGGGCGAACAGTGAGCAGTTCTTC	TRBJ2-1	TRBD2	-	TRBV30
CASSLTAGSSYEQYF	TGCGCCAGCAGCTTAACCGCAGGTAGCTCCTACGAGCAGTACTTC	TRBJ2-7	-	few	TRBV5-1
CASSQDLGDGETQYF	TGTGCCAGCAGCCAAGATTTGGGGGATGGAGAGACCCAGTACTTC	TRBJ2-5	-	-	TRBV4-2
CASSPRDIIQTEAFF	TGTGCCAGCAGCCCCCGTGACATAATTCAAACTGAAGCTTTCTTT	TRBJ1-1	-	-	TRBV5-8
CASSLAGYEQYF	TGTGCCAGCAGCTTAGCGGGCTACGAGCAGTACTTC	TRBJ2-7	-	once	TRBV11-2
CASSLRGGGTEAFF	TGTGCCAGCAGCCTCAGGGGCGGGGGCACTGAAGCTTTCTTT	TRBJ1-1	-	few	TRBV5-4
CASSLGRGRGETQYF	TGTGCCAGCAGCTTAGGGAGGGGTCGGGGGGAGACCCAGTACTTC	TRBJ2-5	-	-	TRBV11-3
CASSPRGGGGRRRREKLFF	TGTGCCAGCAGCCCCCGGGGGGGCGGGGGAAGGAGGAGGCGCGAAAAACTGTTTTTT	TRBJ1-4	-	-	TRBV7-2
CASSFREPNTGELFF	TGTGCCAGCAGTTTCAGAGAACCCAACACCGGGGAGCTGTTTTTT	TRBJ2-2	-	-	TRBV28
CASSTAGANYGYTF	TGTGCCAGCTCGACCGCCGGTGCTAACTATGGCTACACCTTC	TRBJ1-2	-	-	TRBV18
CASRGEGNQPQHF	TGTGCCAGCAGAGGGGAGGGGAATCAGCCCCAGCATTTT	TRBJ1-5	-	-	TRBV6-5
CASSSWDRGKTSPFF	TGTGCCAGCAGTTCTTGGGACAGGGGGAAGACAAGCCCGTTCTTC	TRBJ2-1	TRBD1	-	TRBV27
CASSQDQGGAGSSYNEQFF	TGTGCCAGCAGCCAAGATCAGGGCGGAGCGGGGAGCTCCTACAATGAGCAGTTCTTC	TRBJ2-1	TRBD2	-	TRBV4-2
CASSLIEGRASYGYTF	TGTGCCAGCAGTTTAATCGAGGGGCGGGCCTCCTATGGCTACACCTTC	TRBJ1-2	-	-	TRBV28
CSVEGTGGVYGYTF	TGCAGCGTTGAAGGAACAGGGGGCGTCTATGGCTACACCTTC	TRBJ1-2	TRBD1	-	TRBV29-1
CASSLDSLSYEQYF	TGTGCCAGCAGCTTAGACAGTTTATCCTACGAGCAGTACTTC	TRBJ2-7	-	-	TRBV7-2
CASSPDLDGYTF	TGTGCCAGTTCCCCCGATCTGGATGGCTACACCTTC	TRBJ1-2	-	few	TRBV19
CASSLAGRGGTGELFF	TGTGCCAGCAGCTTAGCAGGTCGGGGGGGGACCGGGGAGCTGTTTTTT	TRBJ2-2	TRBD2	-	TRBV5-4
CASSLEYGATNEKLFF	TGTGCCAGCAGTTTGGAGTACGGTGCAACTAATGAAAAACTGTTTTTT	TRBJ1-4	-	-	TRBV6-6
CASSSRTSGSADTQYF	TGTGCCAGCAGCTCCCGGACTAGCGGGAGCGCAGATACGCAGTATTTT	TRBJ2-3	TRBD2	-	TRBV11-3
CASIHAISYEQYF	TGTGCCAGCATTCACGCGATCTCCTACGAGCAGTACTTC	TRBJ2-7	-	-	TRBV2
CASSSPERGNNEQFF	TGCGCCAGCAGCTCCCCGGAGAGGGGTAACAATGAGCAGTTCTTC	TRBJ2-1	-	-	TRBV5-1
CASSSFNRLAGEGDTQYF	TGTGCCAGCAGCTCATTTAACCGACTAGCGGGAGAGGGAGATACGCAGTATTTT	TRBJ2-3	TRBD2	-	TRBV4-2
CASSRPGTGGNEQYF	TGTGCCAGCAGCCGACCCGGGACAGGTGGGAACGAGCAGTACTTC	TRBJ2-7	TRBD1	-	TRBV28
CASSRFGENIQYF	TGTGCCAGCAGCCGTTTCGGGGAAAACATTCAGTACTTC	TRBJ2-4	-	once	TRBV4-2